This is a list of T cell receptor beta chains from one sample in a study of control samples from healthy donors and cancer patients. Profiling relied on immunoSEQ multiplex PCR, and the TCRdb table lists in-frame clones only, not all of them. The sample lists over 75,000 clones, about nine tenths occurring once. Material for sequencing was blood. The receptors shown here come from a man aged 25-45 years in good health. CDR3s include the opening cysteine and the closing phenylalanine or tryptophan. A D gene is named only where the DNA matches it firmly. Clone size is given for some rows only: seen once, a few or many times, or a class if the clone is expanded.

d_gene: -; abundance: once; v_gene: TRBV19; j_gene: TRBJ1-3; CDR3nt: TGTGCCAGTAGTATAGGTGGAAACACCATATATTTT; CDR3aa: CASSIGGNTIYF
d_gene: TRBD2; abundance: -; v_gene: TRBV4-3; j_gene: TRBJ2-7; CDR3nt: TGCGCCAGCAGCCAAGAAGCCGGGACTAGCGGAACCTACGAGCAGTACTTC; CDR3aa: CASSQEAGTSGTYEQYF
d_gene: -; abundance: -; v_gene: TRBV7-3; j_gene: TRBJ2-1; CDR3nt: TGTGCCAGCAGCCCAGAGACAGACTCCAATGAGCAGTTCTTC; CDR3aa: CASSPETDSNEQFF
d_gene: -; abundance: -; v_gene: TRBV29-1; j_gene: TRBJ1-4; CDR3nt: TGCAGCGTGGCCCTGAGGGAAAAACTGTTTTTT; CDR3aa: CSVALREKLFF
d_gene: -; abundance: -; v_gene: TRBV28; j_gene: TRBJ2-7; CDR3nt: TGTGCCAGCAGTTTAGGGTACGAGCAGTACTTC; CDR3aa: CASSLGYEQYF
d_gene: -; abundance: -; v_gene: TRBV3-1/TRBV3-2; j_gene: TRBJ2-7; CDR3nt: TGTGCCAGCAGCCAAGATCCGGGACTCAACTACGAGCAGTACTTC; CDR3aa: CASSQDPGLNYEQYF
d_gene: TRBD1; abundance: -; v_gene: TRBV3-1/TRBV3-2; j_gene: TRBJ2-7; CDR3nt: TGTGCCAGCAGCCAGGGACAGGTCACCTACGAGCAGTACTTC; CDR3aa: CASSQGQVTYEQYF
d_gene: -; abundance: -; v_gene: TRBV6-5; j_gene: TRBJ1-5; CDR3nt: TGTGCCAGCGGCGGATTCAATCAGCCCCAGCATTTT; CDR3aa: CASGGFNQPQHF
d_gene: TRBD1; abundance: -; v_gene: TRBV7-9; j_gene: TRBJ1-2; CDR3nt: TGTGCCAGCAGCTTAGCCGGACAGGGAAGCTATGGCTACACCTTC; CDR3aa: CASSLAGQGSYGYTF
d_gene: TRBD2; abundance: -; v_gene: TRBV4-1; j_gene: TRBJ2-7; CDR3nt: TGCGCCAGCAGCCGCCGGACTAGCGGGGGAACCTACGAGCAGTACTTC; CDR3aa: CASSRRTSGGTYEQYF
d_gene: -; abundance: once; v_gene: TRBV7-2; j_gene: TRBJ2-7; CDR3nt: TGTGCCAGCAGCAAAAGACAGAGCGGCCCCTACGAGCAGTACTTC; CDR3aa: CASSKRQSGPYEQYF
d_gene: -; abundance: once; v_gene: TRBV28; j_gene: TRBJ1-1; CDR3nt: TGTGCCAGCAGTTTAGCGGGAACTGAAGCTTTCTTT; CDR3aa: CASSLAGTEAFF
d_gene: TRBD2; abundance: -; v_gene: TRBV7-7; j_gene: TRBJ2-5; CDR3nt: TGTGCTAGCAGCCCGGGACTAGCGGGAGTAGAGACCCAGTACTTC; CDR3aa: CASSPGLAGVETQYF
d_gene: -; abundance: -; v_gene: TRBV30; j_gene: TRBJ1-1; CDR3nt: TGTGCCTGGGGGGAAGGACCGACTGAAGCTTTCTTT; CDR3aa: CAWGEGPTEAFF
d_gene: TRBD2; abundance: -; v_gene: TRBV5-1; j_gene: TRBJ2-2; CDR3nt: TGCGCCAGCAGGGAGGAGGCTAGCGGCGGGGCCGGGGAGCTGTTTTTT; CDR3aa: CASREEASGGAGELFF
d_gene: -; abundance: -; v_gene: TRBV15; j_gene: TRBJ2-2; CDR3nt: TGTGCCACCAGCAGAGATACGGTAGCGGTGAACACCGGGGAGCTGTTTTTT; CDR3aa: CATSRDTVAVNTGELFF
d_gene: -; abundance: -; v_gene: TRBV5-1; j_gene: TRBJ1-1; CDR3nt: TGCGCCAGCAGCTTGAAGGGTGAAGCTTTCTTT; CDR3aa: CASSLKGEAFF
d_gene: -; abundance: -; v_gene: TRBV27; j_gene: TRBJ2-2; CDR3nt: TGTGCCAGCAGTTTATCGCTGCGAGGGGCAGGGAGGAACACCGGGGAGCTGTTTTTT; CDR3aa: CASSLSLRGAGRNTGELFF
d_gene: -; abundance: -; v_gene: TRBV5-1; j_gene: TRBJ2-1; CDR3nt: TGCGCCAGCAGCTTGGGGCTGGCGGGGTACTACAATGAGCAGTTCTTC; CDR3aa: CASSLGLAGYYNEQFF
d_gene: -; abundance: -; v_gene: TRBV19; j_gene: TRBJ2-1; CDR3nt: TGTGCCAGTTCGAGGGGAGAGAGCTCCTACAATGAGCAGTTCTTC; CDR3aa: CASSRGESSYNEQFF
d_gene: TRBD2; abundance: -; v_gene: TRBV13; j_gene: TRBJ2-1; CDR3nt: TGTGCCAGCAGCCCCGACAACCTAGCGGGGGGTAGCCATGAGCAGTTCTTC; CDR3aa: CASSPDNLAGGSHEQFF
d_gene: -; abundance: -; v_gene: TRBV5-5; j_gene: TRBJ2-2; CDR3nt: TGTGCCAGCAGCTTGGAGAGGGGGGGCGGGGAGCTGTTTTTT; CDR3aa: CASSLERGGGELFF
d_gene: -; abundance: -; v_gene: TRBV13; j_gene: TRBJ1-1; CDR3nt: TGTGCCAGCAGCTTAGGGAGGGGACCGAACACTGAAGCTTTCTTT; CDR3aa: CASSLGRGPNTEAFF
d_gene: TRBD2; abundance: -; v_gene: TRBV7-2; j_gene: TRBJ2-7; CDR3nt: TGTGCCAGCAGCTTAGTTCCTAGCGGGGGTTACGAGCAGTACTTC; CDR3aa: CASSLVPSGGYEQYF
d_gene: TRBD1; abundance: -; v_gene: TRBV28; j_gene: TRBJ2-3; CDR3nt: TGTGCCAGCAGTGTTGTGGGGACAGCTTTCACAGATACGCAGTATTTT; CDR3aa: CASSVVGTAFTDTQYF
d_gene: TRBD2; abundance: -; v_gene: TRBV11-2; j_gene: TRBJ2-1; CDR3nt: TGTGCCAGCAGCTTTAGCGGGGGGGCCCACAATGAGCAGTTCTTC; CDR3aa: CASSFSGGAHNEQFF
d_gene: TRBD2; abundance: -; v_gene: TRBV12-5; j_gene: TRBJ2-7; CDR3nt: TGTGCTAGTGGTTTGGGAGGGAGGGCTTACGAGCAGTACTTC; CDR3aa: CASGLGGRAYEQYF
d_gene: -; abundance: -; v_gene: TRBV6-5; j_gene: TRBJ2-7; CDR3nt: TGTGCCAGCAGTTACTCGGCGGATGCCTGGGAGCAGTACTTC; CDR3aa: CASSYSADAWEQYF
d_gene: TRBD1; abundance: -; v_gene: TRBV11-2; j_gene: TRBJ2-2; CDR3nt: TGTGCCAGCAGCCTATACGGACAGGGGGCCACCGGGGAGCTGTTTTTT; CDR3aa: CASSLYGQGATGELFF
d_gene: -; abundance: -; v_gene: TRBV4-1; j_gene: TRBJ1-1; CDR3nt: TGCGCCAGCAGCCACCGTCAGCTGAACACTGAAGCTTTCTTT; CDR3aa: CASSHRQLNTEAFF
d_gene: -; abundance: -; v_gene: TRBV5-8; j_gene: TRBJ1-3; CDR3nt: TGTGCCAGCAGCTTGGAGGGAAACACCATATATTTT; CDR3aa: CASSLEGNTIYF
d_gene: TRBD1; abundance: -; v_gene: TRBV19; j_gene: TRBJ1-5; CDR3nt: TGTGCCAGTAGCGACAGGGCCAATCAGCCCCAGCATTTT; CDR3aa: CASSDRANQPQHF
d_gene: -; abundance: -; v_gene: TRBV2; j_gene: TRBJ2-3; CDR3nt: TGTGCCAGCAGTGAAGTGGAGGGTGATACGCAGTATTTT; CDR3aa: CASSEVEGDTQYF
d_gene: -; abundance: once; v_gene: TRBV30; j_gene: TRBJ2-1; CDR3nt: TGTGCCTGGATGAATCCCCTTCTCAACGGGGTCCTCTTC; CDR3aa: CAWMNPLLNGVLF
d_gene: -; abundance: -; v_gene: TRBV15; j_gene: TRBJ2-5; CDR3nt: TGTGCCACCAGCAGAGATAAAGGGGTGGAGGAGACCCAGTACTTC; CDR3aa: CATSRDKGVEETQYF
d_gene: -; abundance: -; v_gene: TRBV7-9; j_gene: TRBJ1-1; CDR3nt: TGTGCCAGCAGCGACAGGAATGAAGCTTTCTTT; CDR3aa: CASSDRNEAFF
d_gene: TRBD1; abundance: -; v_gene: TRBV10-1; j_gene: TRBJ2-7; CDR3nt: TGCGCCAGCAGTGAGACAGGGGGCTCCTACGAGCAGTACTTC; CDR3aa: CASSETGGSYEQYF
d_gene: TRBD1; abundance: -; v_gene: TRBV11-2; j_gene: TRBJ1-2; CDR3nt: TGTGCCAGCAGCTCTACAGGGGGCAACTATGGCTACACCTTC; CDR3aa: CASSSTGGNYGYTF
d_gene: -; abundance: -; v_gene: TRBV7-2; j_gene: TRBJ2-1; CDR3nt: TGTGCCAGCTCCCTTAGGGTGACAGGTCTCGTCAATGAGCAGTTCTTC; CDR3aa: CASSLRVTGLVNEQFF
d_gene: -; abundance: -; v_gene: TRBV21-1; j_gene: TRBJ2-7; CDR3nt: TGTGCCAGCCCCAGGAAGCAGAACTACGAGCAGTACTTC; CDR3aa: CASPRKQNYEQYF
d_gene: TRBD1; abundance: -; v_gene: TRBV5-4; j_gene: TRBJ1-3; CDR3nt: TGTGCCAGCAGCTTGGTGACAGGGGAGCTAGGCGGAAACACCATATATTTT; CDR3aa: CASSLVTGELGGNTIYF
d_gene: -; abundance: -; v_gene: TRBV15; j_gene: TRBJ1-4; CDR3nt: TGTGCCACCAGCACCTGGGACAACCCAACTAATGAAAAACTGTTTTTT; CDR3aa: CATSTWDNPTNEKLFF
d_gene: TRBD1; abundance: -; v_gene: TRBV29-1; j_gene: TRBJ1-5; CDR3nt: TGCAGCGTTGCTCGGACAGGGGATCAGCCCCAGCATTTT; CDR3aa: CSVARTGDQPQHF
d_gene: -; abundance: few; v_gene: TRBV7-3; j_gene: TRBJ1-1; CDR3nt: TGTGCCAGCAGCTCGGGGGAAGGGACTGAAGCTTTCTTT; CDR3aa: CASSSGEGTEAFF
d_gene: TRBD2; abundance: -; v_gene: TRBV4-2; j_gene: TRBJ2-7; CDR3nt: TGTGCCAGCAGCCAGGCTAGCGGGGACGAGCAGTACTTC; CDR3aa: CASSQASGDEQYF
d_gene: TRBD2; abundance: -; v_gene: TRBV27; j_gene: TRBJ2-3; CDR3nt: TGTGCCAGCAGTTTCCTAGCGGGAGTGGGCCTTACAGATACGCAGTATTTT; CDR3aa: CASSFLAGVGLTDTQYF
d_gene: TRBD2; abundance: -; v_gene: TRBV4-3; j_gene: TRBJ2-6; CDR3nt: TGCGCCAGCAGCCAAGACGGGGGGGCTGGGGCCAACGTCCTGACTTTC; CDR3aa: CASSQDGGAGANVLTF
d_gene: TRBD2; abundance: -; v_gene: TRBV6-5; j_gene: TRBJ2-3; CDR3nt: TGTGCCAGCAGTTCGCTGACTAGCGGGTGGACAGATACGCAGTATTTT; CDR3aa: CASSSLTSGWTDTQYF
d_gene: -; abundance: -; v_gene: TRBV6-5; j_gene: TRBJ1-1; CDR3nt: TGTGCCAGCAGTTCCTCTTTAATCGCCACTGAAGCTTTCTTT; CDR3aa: CASSSSLIATEAFF
d_gene: -; abundance: -; v_gene: TRBV3-1/TRBV3-2; j_gene: TRBJ1-1; CDR3nt: TGTGCCAGCAGCCAAGAGAACTCCGGGCGGGCTTTCTTT; CDR3aa: CASSQENSGRAFF
d_gene: TRBD2; abundance: -; v_gene: TRBV6-1; j_gene: TRBJ2-7; CDR3nt: TGTGCCAGCAGTGAACGGGAGGGGCCCTACGAGCAGTACTTC; CDR3aa: CASSEREGPYEQYF
d_gene: -; abundance: few; v_gene: TRBV7-9; j_gene: TRBJ1-1; CDR3nt: TGTGCCAGCAGCTCGTACACTGAAGCTTTCTTT; CDR3aa: CASSSYTEAFF
d_gene: -; abundance: -; v_gene: TRBV4-1; j_gene: TRBJ1-5; CDR3nt: TGCGCCAGCAGCCAAGAAGGGACGGCGAATCAGCCCCAGCATTTT; CDR3aa: CASSQEGTANQPQHF
d_gene: TRBD1; abundance: -; v_gene: TRBV27; j_gene: TRBJ1-1; CDR3nt: TGTGCCAGCAGTTTGGCACAGGGGACAACTGAAGCTTTCTTT; CDR3aa: CASSLAQGTTEAFF
d_gene: TRBD1; abundance: once; v_gene: TRBV6-5; j_gene: TRBJ1-2; CDR3nt: TGTGCCAGCAGTCACTCCCCGGGACAGCGTGTTAAAGTCTACACCTTC; CDR3aa: CASSHSPGQRVKVYTF
d_gene: TRBD1; abundance: -; v_gene: TRBV6-5; j_gene: TRBJ1-4; CDR3nt: TGTGCCAGCGGGGAGGGGGCGAAAAAACTGTTTTTT; CDR3aa: CASGEGAKKLFF
d_gene: -; abundance: -; v_gene: TRBV10-3; j_gene: TRBJ2-5; CDR3nt: TGTGCCATCAGTGACGGGGAGGAGACCCAGTACTTC; CDR3aa: CAISDGEETQYF
d_gene: -; abundance: -; v_gene: TRBV28; j_gene: TRBJ1-6; CDR3nt: TGTGCCAGCACCCCAGCTCAACCCCAGAGTTCACCCCTCCACTTT; CDR3aa: CASTPAQPQSSPLHF
d_gene: TRBD1; abundance: -; v_gene: TRBV12-3/TRBV12-4; j_gene: TRBJ2-4; CDR3nt: TGTGCCAGCAGCGAGACAGGGAAGAACATTCAGTACTTC; CDR3aa: CASSETGKNIQYF
d_gene: TRBD2; abundance: few; v_gene: TRBV14; j_gene: TRBJ2-7; CDR3nt: TGTGCCAGCAGCCCAACTTCTGGACTAGCCGCCGAGCAGTACTTC; CDR3aa: CASSPTSGLAAEQYF